This T cell receptor (beta chain) was obtained from a study of cytomegalovirus exposure and HLA in healthy donors. Regarding the study as a whole: TCR beta V segments were, for the most part, productive about 87% or about 30% of the time in an earlier analysis. It was taken for granted in presence/absence analyses that sequencing depth across donors was roughly uniform.

For this clone: The antigen is undetermined.

The PCR employed 60 Vbeta primers together with 13 Jbeta primers. The protocol was immunoSEQ multiplex PCR, while the TCRdb copy is restricted to in-frame clones and leaves out a portion. This sample has some 170,000 clones, with about four fifths found just once. The V and J ends lost 6 bases and 1 base respectively, with 7 bases between them. The germline V gene has CDR1 LNHDA and CDR2 SQIVND (reference sequence). CDR3 size: 14 residues. Healthy donors of bone marrow made up the group. The clonotype was recovered from a female donor in good health and CMV-seronegative. The sample was PBMCs. The V call is TRBV19, the J call TRBJ2-6; maybe TRBD2 (5 bases). The CDR3 here is CASSRGSGANVLTF. The CDR3 region has the DNA TGTGCCAGTAGCCGGGGATCTGGGGCCAACGTCCTGACTTTC.